This TCR beta chain was documented in a study of T cells in localized non-small cell lung cancer. With respect to this clone: What it binds is not known.

Per the germline V gene, CDR1 is MNHGY and CDR2 is SVAAGI. After removal of 5 bases from V and 14 bases from J, the junction contained 8 bases not matched to a gene. The CDR3 spans 11 residues. Study-level findings and limits: Uninvolved adjacent lung showed higher T cell clonality than tumor.

The protocol was immunoSEQ multiplex PCR, while the TCRdb copy is restricted to in-frame clones and leaves out a portion. The repertoire holds approximately 31,000 clones, with roughly 89% as singletons. The receptor was derived from a female donor older than 55 with stage I lung adenocarcinoma. The sequencing here drew on peripheral blood, taken before any cancer treatment. This chain joins TRBV6-9 and TRBJ1-2; TRBD1 matches 7 bases. CDR3 residues: CASSHTGTATF. Written as DNA, the CDR3 is TGTGCCAGCAGTCATACCGGGACAGCTACCTTC.